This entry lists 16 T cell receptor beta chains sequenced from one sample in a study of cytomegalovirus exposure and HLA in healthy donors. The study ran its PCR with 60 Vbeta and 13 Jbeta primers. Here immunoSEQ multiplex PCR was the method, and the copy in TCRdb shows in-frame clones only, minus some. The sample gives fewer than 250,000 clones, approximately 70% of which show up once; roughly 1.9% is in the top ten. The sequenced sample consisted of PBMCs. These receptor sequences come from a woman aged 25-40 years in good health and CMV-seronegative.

CDR3 sequence (DNA): TGCAGCGTTCGCTGGGCCACTGAAGCTTTCTTT. It is translated as CSVRWATEAFF. V and J are TRBV29-1 and TRBJ1-1; D is undetermined. The CDR3 covers 11 residues. V was clipped by 5 bases and J by 4 bases, with 8 bases between them. The V gene's germline CDR1 is SQVTM and CDR2 ANQGSEA.

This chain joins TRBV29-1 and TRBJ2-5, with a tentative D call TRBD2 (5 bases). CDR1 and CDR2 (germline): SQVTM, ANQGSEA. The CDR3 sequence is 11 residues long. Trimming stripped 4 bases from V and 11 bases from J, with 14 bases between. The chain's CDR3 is CSVGDGREQYF. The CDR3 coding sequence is TGCAGCGTTGGGGATGGGAGAGAGCAGTACTTC.

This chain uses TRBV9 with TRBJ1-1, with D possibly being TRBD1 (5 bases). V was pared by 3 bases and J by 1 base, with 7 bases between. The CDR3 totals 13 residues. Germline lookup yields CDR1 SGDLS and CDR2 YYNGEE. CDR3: CASSGGQNTEAFF. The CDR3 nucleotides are TGTGCCAGCAGCGGAGGACAGAACACTGAAGCTTTCTTT.

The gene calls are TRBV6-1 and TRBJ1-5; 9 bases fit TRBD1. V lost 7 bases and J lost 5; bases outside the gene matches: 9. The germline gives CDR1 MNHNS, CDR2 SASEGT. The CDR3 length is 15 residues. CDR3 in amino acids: CASNTGGGVDQPQHF. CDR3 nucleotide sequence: TGTGCCAGCAATACAGGGGGCGGAGTGGATCAGCCCCAGCATTTT.

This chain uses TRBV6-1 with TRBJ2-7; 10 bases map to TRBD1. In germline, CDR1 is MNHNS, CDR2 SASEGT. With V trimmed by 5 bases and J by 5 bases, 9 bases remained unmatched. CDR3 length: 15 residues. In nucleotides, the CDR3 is TGTGCCAGCAGTTTGACAGGGGGCTGGGTCGACGAGCAGTACTTC. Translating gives CASSLTGGWVDEQYF.

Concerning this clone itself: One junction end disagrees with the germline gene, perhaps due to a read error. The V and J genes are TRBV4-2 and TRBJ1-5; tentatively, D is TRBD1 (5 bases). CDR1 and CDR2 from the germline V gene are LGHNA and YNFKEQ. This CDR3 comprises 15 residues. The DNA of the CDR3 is TGTGCCAGCAGTCAAGGGGCAGGGAAGAGTCAGCCCCAGCATTTT. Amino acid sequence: CASSQGAGKSQPQHF.

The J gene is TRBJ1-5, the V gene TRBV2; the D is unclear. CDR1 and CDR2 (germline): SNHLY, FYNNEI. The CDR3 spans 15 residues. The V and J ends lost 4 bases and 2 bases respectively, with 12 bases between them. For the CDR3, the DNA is TGTGCCAGCAGTGGTGGGAGAAGGGGCAATCAGCCCCAGCATTTT. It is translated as CASSGGRRGNQPQHF.

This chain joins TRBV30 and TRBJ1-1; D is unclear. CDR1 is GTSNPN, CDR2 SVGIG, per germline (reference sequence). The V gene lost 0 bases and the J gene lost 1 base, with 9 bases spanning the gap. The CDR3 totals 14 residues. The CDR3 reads CAWSVSTGNTEAFF. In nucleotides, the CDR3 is TGTGCCTGGAGTGTTAGTACTGGGAACACTGAAGCTTTCTTT.

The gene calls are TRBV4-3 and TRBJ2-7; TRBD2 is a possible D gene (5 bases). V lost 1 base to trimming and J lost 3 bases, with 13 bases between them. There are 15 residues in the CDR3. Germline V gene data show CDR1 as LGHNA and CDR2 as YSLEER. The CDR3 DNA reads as TGCGCCAGCAGCCAAGTTGCCGGGGTTCGCTACGAGCAGTACTTC. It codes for CASSQVAGVRYEQYF.

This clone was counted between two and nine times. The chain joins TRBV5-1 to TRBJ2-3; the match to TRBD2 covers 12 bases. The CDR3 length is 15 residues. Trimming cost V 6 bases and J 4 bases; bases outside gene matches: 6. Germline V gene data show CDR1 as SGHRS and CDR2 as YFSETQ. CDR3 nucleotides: TGCGCCAGCACTATCGGACTAGCGGGACCAGATACGCAGTATTTT. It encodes CASTIGLAGPDTQYF. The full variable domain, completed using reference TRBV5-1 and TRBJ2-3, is KAGVTQTPRYLIKTRGQQVTLSCSPISGHRSVSWYQQTPGQGLQFLFEYFSETQRNKGNFPGRFSGRQFSNSRSEMNVSTLELGDSALYLCASTIGLAGPDTQYFGPGTRLTVL.

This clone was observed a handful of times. The CDR3 nucleotides are TGTGCCAGCAGCTTAGGTCTAGCGGCCCCCACAGATACGCAGTATTTT. Translating it yields CASSLGLAAPTDTQYF. This chain connects TRBV7-3 to TRBJ2-3, with 7 bases fitting TRBD2. Germline V gene lookup returns CDR1 SGHTA and CDR2 FQGTGA. Germline trimming cut 2 bases from V and 2 bases from J; bases unmatched to any gene: 7. This CDR3 region has 16 residues. Full variable domain (outside the CDR3, taken from reference TRBV7-3 and TRBJ2-3): GAGVSQTPSNKVTEKGKYVELRCDPISGHTALYWYRQSLGQGPEFLIYFQGTGAADDSGLPNDRFFAVRPEGSVSTLKIQRTERGDSAVYLCASSLGLAAPTDTQYFGPGTRLTVL.

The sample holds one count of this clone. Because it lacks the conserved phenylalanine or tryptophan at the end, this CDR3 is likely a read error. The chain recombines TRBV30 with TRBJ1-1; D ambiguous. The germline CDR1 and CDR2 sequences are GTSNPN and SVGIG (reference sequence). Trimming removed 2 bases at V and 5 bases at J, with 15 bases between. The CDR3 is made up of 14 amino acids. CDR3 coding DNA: TGTGCCTGGAGTTCGGCAGGTTCTAGGACTGAAGCTTTCCTG. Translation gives CAWSSAGSRTEAFL.

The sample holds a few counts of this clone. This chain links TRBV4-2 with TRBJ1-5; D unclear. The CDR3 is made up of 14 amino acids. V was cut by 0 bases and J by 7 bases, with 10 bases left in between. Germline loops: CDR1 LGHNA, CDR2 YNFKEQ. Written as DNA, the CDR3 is TGTGCCAGCAGCCAAGAGAGGCAGTCCCAGCCCCAGCATTTT. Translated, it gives CASSQERQSQPQHF.

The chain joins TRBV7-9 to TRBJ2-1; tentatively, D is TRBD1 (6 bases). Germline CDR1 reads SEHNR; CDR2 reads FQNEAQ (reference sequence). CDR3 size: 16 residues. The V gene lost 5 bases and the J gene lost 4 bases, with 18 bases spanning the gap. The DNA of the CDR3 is TGTGCCAGCAGCCCCTTTGAGACAGGCGCATACAATGAGCAGTTCTTC. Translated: CASSPFETGAYNEQFF.

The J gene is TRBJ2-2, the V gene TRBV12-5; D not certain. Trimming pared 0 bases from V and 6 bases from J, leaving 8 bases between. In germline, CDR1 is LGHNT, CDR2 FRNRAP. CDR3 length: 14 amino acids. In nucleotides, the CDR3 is TGTGCTAGTGGTTTGGTGCTTGCGGCCGGGGAGCTGTTTTTT. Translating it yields CASGLVLAAGELFF.

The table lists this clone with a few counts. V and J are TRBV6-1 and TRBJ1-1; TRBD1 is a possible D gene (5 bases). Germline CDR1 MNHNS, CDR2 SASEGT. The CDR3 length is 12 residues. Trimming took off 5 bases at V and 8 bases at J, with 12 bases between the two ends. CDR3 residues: CASSQDSPEAFF. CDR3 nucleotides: TGTGCCAGCAGTCAAGACAGTCCCGAAGCTTTCTTT.